What follows are 5 T cell receptor beta chains derived from one specimen sequenced in a study of blood T cell repertoires in COVID-19. Profiling relied on immunoSEQ multiplex PCR, and the TCRdb table lists in-frame clones only, not all of them. Here the sample spans 65,000 to 70,000 clones, around 93% being singletons. Sequenced: peripheral blood. Receptors were obtained from a man aged 70 or older with active COVID-19.

This clone was recorded once. V and J are TRBV18 and TRBJ2-7; tentative D call: TRBD1 (7 bases). This CDR3 has 17 amino acids. Per the germline V gene, CDR1 is KGHSH and CDR2 is LQKENI. Between the trimmed V and J ends, which lost 0 bases and 5 bases, there was a span of 20 bases. The CDR3 bases are TGTGCCAGCTCACCACCAGTTGGGGCAGGGGGGATGAACGAGCAGTACTTC. This codes for CASSPPVGAGGMNEQYF.

The chain is built from TRBV10-3 and TRBJ1-1; 7 bases align to TRBD1. The CDR3 runs to 13 residues. Looked up from germline, CDR1 is ENHRY and CDR2 is SYGVKD. The ends lost 8 bases at V and 4 bases at J; junction bases unmatched: 7. DNA of the CDR3: TGTGCCATCGGAGGGACAGCGGGCACTGAAGCTTTCTTT. Residues: CAIGGTAGTEAFF.

The rearrangement links TRBV7-2 to TRBJ1-1, with TRBD1 identical over 7 bases. Germline lookup yields CDR1 SGHTA and CDR2 FQGNSA. V was pared by 5 bases and J by 12 bases, with 12 bases of the junction left unmatched. This CDR3 comprises 13 residues. CDR3 in amino acids: CASSPGTAITTFF. CDR3 coding DNA: TGTGCCAGCAGCCCCGGGACAGCCATTACAACTTTCTTT.

This chain links TRBV27 with TRBJ2-6, with 9 positions matching TRBD1. The junction had 15 bases not matched to a gene; V was cut back by 6 bases and J by 3 bases. The CDR3 has 19 amino acids. Germline loops: CDR1 MNHEY, CDR2 SMNVEV (reference sequence). The CDR3, as DNA: TGTGCCAGCAGATTAACCGGGACAGGGCCCCAGAGTGGGGCCAACGTCCTGACTTTC. Translating gives CASRLTGTGPQSGANVLTF.

The chain employs TRBV18 and TRBJ1-6, with 7 bases that match TRBD1. The CDR3 is 14 residues long. Germline loops: CDR1 KGHSH, CDR2 LQKENI. With 6 bases clipped from V and 9 bases from J, the junction kept 8 bases outside the gene matches. The DNA of the CDR3 is TGTGCCAGCTCCCTCGGACAGGACATTTCACCCCTCCACTTT. As protein: CASSLGQDISPLHF.